This T cell receptor beta chain was retrieved from a study of OX40 agonist ivuxolimab in advanced cancers. Study context: Clinicians treated patients with ivuxolimab, an agonistic anti-OX40 (CD134) antibody.

At cycle 4 day 1, cycle 7 day 1, and baseline, blood was sampled. The ends were cut back, 4 bases at V and 2 bases at J, with 13 bases in the middle. The CDR3 has 15 residues. Germline assignment: CDR1 SGHTS and CDR2 YDEGEE. Some clones are missing from TCRdb's copy, which holds only in-frame ones; the method was immunoSEQ multiplex PCR. The data show over 35,000 clones, roughly 81% seen once. General study points: Clonal expansion from baseline to week 6 occurred in both CD4+ and CD8+ T cells. The study did not work out the antigen specificity of the expanded peripheral T cells.

Points on this clone: Its target is unknown.

Sequencing was performed on CD4+ or CD8+ T cells sorted from blood, taken in a trial of the OX40 agonist ivuxolimab. V is TRBV5-8 and J is TRBJ1-5; possible D gene TRBD1, 6 bases. The receptor was derived from an adult with an advanced solid tumor such as melanoma, head and neck, liver or kidney cancer. In nucleotides, the CDR3 is TGTGCCAGCAGCGTGAACTCAGGGGGCAATCAGCCCCAGCATTTT. Encoded protein: CASSVNSGGNQPQHF.